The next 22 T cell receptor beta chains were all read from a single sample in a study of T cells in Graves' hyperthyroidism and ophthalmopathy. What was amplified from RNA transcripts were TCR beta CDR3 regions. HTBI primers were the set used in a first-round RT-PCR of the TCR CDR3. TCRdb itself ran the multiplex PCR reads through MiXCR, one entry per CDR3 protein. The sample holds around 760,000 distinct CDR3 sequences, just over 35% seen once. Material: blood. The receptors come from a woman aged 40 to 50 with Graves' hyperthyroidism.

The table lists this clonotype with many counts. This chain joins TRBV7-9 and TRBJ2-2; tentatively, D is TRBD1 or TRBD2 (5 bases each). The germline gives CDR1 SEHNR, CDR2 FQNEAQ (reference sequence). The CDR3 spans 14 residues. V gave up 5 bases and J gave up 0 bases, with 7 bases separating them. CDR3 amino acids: CASSTGPNTGELFF. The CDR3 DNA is TGTGCCAGCAGCACGGGACCGAACACCGGGGAGCTGTTTTTT.

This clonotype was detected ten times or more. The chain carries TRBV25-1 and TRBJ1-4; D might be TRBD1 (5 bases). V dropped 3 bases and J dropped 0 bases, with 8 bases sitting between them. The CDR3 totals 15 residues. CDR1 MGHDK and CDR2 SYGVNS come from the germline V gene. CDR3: CASSEGVATNEKLFF. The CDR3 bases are TGTGCCAGCAGTGAGGGGGTAGCAACTAATGAAAAACTGTTTTTT.

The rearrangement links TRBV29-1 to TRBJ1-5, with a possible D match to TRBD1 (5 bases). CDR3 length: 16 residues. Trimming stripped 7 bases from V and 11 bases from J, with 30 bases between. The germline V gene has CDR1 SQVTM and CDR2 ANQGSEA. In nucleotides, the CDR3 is TGCAGCGGCCATATCGGACTAGCGGGGGTTCAAGAGACCCAGCATTTT. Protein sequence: CSGHIGLAGVQETQHF. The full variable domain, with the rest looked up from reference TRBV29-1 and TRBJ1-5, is SAVISQKPSRDICQRGTSLTIQCQVDSQVTMMFWYRQQPGQSLTLIATANQGSEATYESGFVIDKFPISRPNLTFSTLTVSNMSPEDSSIYLCSGHIGLAGVQETQHFGDGTRLSIL.

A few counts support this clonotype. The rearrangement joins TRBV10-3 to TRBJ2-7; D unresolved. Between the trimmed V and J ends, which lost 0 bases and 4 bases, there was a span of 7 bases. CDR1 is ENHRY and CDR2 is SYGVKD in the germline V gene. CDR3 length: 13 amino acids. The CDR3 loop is CAISESDGYEQYF. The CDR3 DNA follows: TGTGCCATCAGTGAGTCGGACGGGTACGAGCAGTACTTC.

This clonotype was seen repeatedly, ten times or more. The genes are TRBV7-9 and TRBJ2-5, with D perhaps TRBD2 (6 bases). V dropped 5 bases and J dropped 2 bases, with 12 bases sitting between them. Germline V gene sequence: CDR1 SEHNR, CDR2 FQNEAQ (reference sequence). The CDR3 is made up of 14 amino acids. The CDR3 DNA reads TGTGCCAGCAGCCCACAAAGCGGGCAAGAGACCCAGTACTTC. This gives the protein CASSPQSGQETQYF.

The CDR3 region is CASSFQAGVGYGNSYEQYF. Written as DNA, the CDR3 is TGTGCCAGCAGCTTTCAAGCGGGAGTAGGATATGGTAACTCCTACGAGCAGTACTTC. V and J are TRBV7-2 and TRBJ2-7, with TRBD2 matching 8 bases. In germline, CDR1 is SGHTA, CDR2 FQGNSA. Germline trimming cut 3 bases from V and 0 bases from J; bases unmatched to any gene: 16. This CDR3 is built from 19 residues.

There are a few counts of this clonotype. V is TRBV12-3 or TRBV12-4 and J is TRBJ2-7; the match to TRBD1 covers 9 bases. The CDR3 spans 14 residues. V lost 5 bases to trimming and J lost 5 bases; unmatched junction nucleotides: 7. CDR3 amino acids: CASSPGQGINEQYF. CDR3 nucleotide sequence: TGTGCCAGCAGTCCTGGACAGGGGATCAACGAGCAGTACTTC.

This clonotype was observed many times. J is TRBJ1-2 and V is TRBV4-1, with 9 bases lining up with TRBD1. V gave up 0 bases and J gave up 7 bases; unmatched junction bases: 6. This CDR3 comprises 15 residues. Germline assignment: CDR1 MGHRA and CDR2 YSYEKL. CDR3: CASSQEGQGVSGYTF. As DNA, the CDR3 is TGCGCCAGCAGCCAAGAGGGACAGGGAGTGAGTGGCTACACCTTC.

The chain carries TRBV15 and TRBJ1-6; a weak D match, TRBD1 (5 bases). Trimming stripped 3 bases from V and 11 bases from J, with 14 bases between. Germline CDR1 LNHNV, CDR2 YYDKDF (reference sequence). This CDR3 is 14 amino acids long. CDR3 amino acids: CATSSQAEGTPLHF. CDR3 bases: TGTGCCACCAGCAGCCAAGCTGAGGGGACACCCCTCCACTTT.

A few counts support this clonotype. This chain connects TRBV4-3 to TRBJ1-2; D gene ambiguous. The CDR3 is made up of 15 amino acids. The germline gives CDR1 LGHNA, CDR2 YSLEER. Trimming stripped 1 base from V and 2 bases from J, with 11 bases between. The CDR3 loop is CASSQALHGNYGYTF. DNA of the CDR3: TGCGCCAGCAGCCAAGCCCTACATGGGAACTATGGCTACACCTTC.

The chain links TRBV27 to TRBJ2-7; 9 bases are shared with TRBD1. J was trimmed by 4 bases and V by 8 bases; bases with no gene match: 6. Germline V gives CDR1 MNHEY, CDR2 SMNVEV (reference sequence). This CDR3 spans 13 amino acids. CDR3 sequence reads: CASATGGGYEQYF. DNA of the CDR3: TGTGCCAGCGCGACAGGGGGGGGGTACGAGCAGTACTTC.

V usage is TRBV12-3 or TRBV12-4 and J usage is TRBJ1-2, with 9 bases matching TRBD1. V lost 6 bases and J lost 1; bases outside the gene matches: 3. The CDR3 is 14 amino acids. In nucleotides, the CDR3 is TGTGCCAGCAGAAAGGGACAGGGTAACTATGGCTACACCTTC. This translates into CASRKGQGNYGYTF.

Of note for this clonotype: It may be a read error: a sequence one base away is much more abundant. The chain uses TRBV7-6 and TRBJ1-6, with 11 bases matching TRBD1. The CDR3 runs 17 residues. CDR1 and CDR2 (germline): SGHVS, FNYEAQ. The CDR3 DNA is TGTGCCAGCAGCAACCGGGACAGGGGGTTGGGGAATTCACCCCTCTACTTT. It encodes CASSNRDRGLGNSPLYF.

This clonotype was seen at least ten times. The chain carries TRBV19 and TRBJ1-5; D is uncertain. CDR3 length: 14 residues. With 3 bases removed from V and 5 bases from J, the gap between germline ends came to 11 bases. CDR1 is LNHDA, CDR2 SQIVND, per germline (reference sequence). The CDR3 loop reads CASSIQTLHQPQHF. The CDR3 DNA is TGTGCCAGTAGTATCCAGACCCTCCATCAGCCCCAGCATTTT.

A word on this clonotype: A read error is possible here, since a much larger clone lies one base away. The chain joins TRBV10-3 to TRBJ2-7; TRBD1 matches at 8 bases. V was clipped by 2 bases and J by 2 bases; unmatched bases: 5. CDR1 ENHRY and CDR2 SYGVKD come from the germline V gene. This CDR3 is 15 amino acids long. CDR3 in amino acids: CAISEATGGPYEQYF. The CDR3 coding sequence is TGTGCCATCAGTGAGGCCACAGGGGGGCCCTACGAGCAGTACTTC.

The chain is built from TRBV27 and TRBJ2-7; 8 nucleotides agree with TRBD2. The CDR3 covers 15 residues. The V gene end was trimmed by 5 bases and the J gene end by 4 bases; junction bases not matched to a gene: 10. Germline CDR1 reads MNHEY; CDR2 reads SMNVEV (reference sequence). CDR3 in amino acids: CASSLQAGETYEQYF. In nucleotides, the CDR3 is TGTGCCAGCAGTCTCCAAGCGGGGGAGACGTACGAGCAGTACTTC.

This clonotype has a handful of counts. For the CDR3, the DNA is TGCGCCAGACCTCGCCGACTGAAAGCTAACTATGGCTACACCTTC. Its protein product is CARPRRLKANYGYTF. The rearrangement uses TRBV5-1 and TRBJ1-2; D remains unclear. CDR1 is SGHRS, CDR2 YFSETQ, per germline. V was trimmed by 8 bases and J by 0 bases, leaving 17 bases between them. There are 15 residues in the CDR3.

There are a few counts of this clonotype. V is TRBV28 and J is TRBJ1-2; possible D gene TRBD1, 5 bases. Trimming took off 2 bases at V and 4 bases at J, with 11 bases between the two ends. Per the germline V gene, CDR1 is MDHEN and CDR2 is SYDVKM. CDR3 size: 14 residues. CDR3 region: CASSLPQDGYGYTF. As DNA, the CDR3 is TGTGCCAGCAGTTTACCACAGGACGGCTATGGCTACACCTTC.

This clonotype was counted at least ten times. The CDR3 region has the DNA TGTGCCAGTAGTATTGACAACTATGGCTACACCTTC. Its protein product is CASSIDNYGYTF. This chain connects TRBV19 to TRBJ1-2; no clear D gene. Between the trimmed V and J ends, which lost 3 bases and 2 bases, there was a span of 4 bases. In germline, CDR1 is LNHDA, CDR2 SQIVND (reference sequence). The CDR3 extends over 12 amino acids.

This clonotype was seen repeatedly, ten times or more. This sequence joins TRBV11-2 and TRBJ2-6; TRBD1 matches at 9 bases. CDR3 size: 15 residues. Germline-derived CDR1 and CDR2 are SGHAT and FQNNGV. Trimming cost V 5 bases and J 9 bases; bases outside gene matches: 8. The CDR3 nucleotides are TGTGCCAGCAGCGAACAGGGGGCACTCTACAACGTCCTGACTTTC. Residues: CASSEQGALYNVLTF.

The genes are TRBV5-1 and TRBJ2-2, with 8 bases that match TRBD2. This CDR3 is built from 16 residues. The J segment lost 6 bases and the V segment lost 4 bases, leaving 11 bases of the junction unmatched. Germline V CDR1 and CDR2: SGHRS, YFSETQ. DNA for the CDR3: TGCGCCAGCAGCAGTTCCTCGGGGGGGTCGGCCGGGGAGCTGTTTTTT. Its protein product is CASSSSSGGSAGELFF.

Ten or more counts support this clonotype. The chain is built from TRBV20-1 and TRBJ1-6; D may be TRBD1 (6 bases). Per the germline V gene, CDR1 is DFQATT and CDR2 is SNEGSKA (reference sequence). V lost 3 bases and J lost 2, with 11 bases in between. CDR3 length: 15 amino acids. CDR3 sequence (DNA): TGCAGTGCTAGCACAGGGAGCACCTATAATTCACCCCTCCACTTT. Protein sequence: CSASTGSTYNSPLHF.